This T cell receptor beta chain was recorded in a study of blood T cell repertoires in COVID-19. Clones were read by immunoSEQ multiplex PCR, and TCRdb kept only the in-frame ones, dropping some. The top ten clones hold 1.8% of a sample with roughly 320,000 clones, roughly 90% of them seen once. The CDR3 is 14 amino acids. Trimming took 0 bases from V and 6 from J, leaving 11 bases between them. The V gene's germline CDR1 is SGDLS and CDR2 YYNGEE. Sequences were obtained from peripheral blood. The J gene is TRBJ2-3, the V gene TRBV9; no definite D call. The source is a woman younger than 45 with COVID-19, enrolled during active disease. The DNA for the CDR3 is TGTGCCAGCAGCGTAGGTGTCCCCGGGGATACGCAGTATTTT. Amino acid sequence: CASSVGVPGDTQYF.